These 20 T cell receptor beta chains share one sample of origin, sequenced in a study of blood T cell repertoires in COVID-19. Using immunoSEQ multiplex PCR, the repertoire was profiled, and TCRdb retains in-frame clones only, with some absent. The sample has tens of thousands of clones, about 88% seen once. The sample comprised peripheral blood. These receptors originate from a human donor in a cohort sampled during active COVID-19.

In its sample, this clone was seen a few times. The chain links TRBV4-3 to TRBJ2-2, with D hard to call. Trimming pared 0 bases from V and 5 bases from J, leaving 13 bases between. In germline, CDR1 is LGHNA, CDR2 YSLEER. CDR3 length: 16 residues. The CDR3 spells CASSQEREFGTGELFF. As DNA, the CDR3 is TGCGCCAGCAGCCAAGAACGCGAATTCGGGACCGGGGAGCTGTTTTTT.

This clone came up once. V and J are TRBV4-2 and TRBJ2-7; possibly TRBD2 for D (5 bases). V lost 0 bases, J lost 2 bases, and 11 bases lay in between. This CDR3 region has 15 residues. Germline loops: CDR1 LGHNA, CDR2 YNFKEQ. The CDR3 loop reads CASSQDVLVTYEQYF. CDR3 DNA sequence: TGTGCCAGCAGCCAAGATGTACTAGTCACCTACGAGCAGTACTTC.

The rearrangement uses TRBV9 and TRBJ2-7; 11 nucleotides match TRBD2. The CDR3 is made up of 16 amino acids. CDR1 is SGDLS and CDR2 is YYNGEE in the germline V gene. Losses at the gene ends were 4 bases for V and 6 bases for J; bases not matched to a gene: 12. CDR3 amino acids: CASSQGNLAGGREQYF. As DNA, the CDR3 is TGTGCCAGCAGCCAAGGGAACTTAGCGGGAGGGCGCGAGCAGTACTTC. The complete variable domain, with remaining parts taken from reference TRBV9 and TRBJ2-7, reads DSGVTQTPKHLITATGQRVTLRCSPRSGDLSVYWYQQSLDQGLQFLIQYYNGEERAKGNILERFSAQQFPDLHSELNLSSLELGDSALYFCASSQGNLAGGREQYFGPGTRLTVT.

V is TRBV28 and J is TRBJ2-7; TRBD1 is a possible D gene (6 bases). Trimming removed 7 bases from V and 4 bases from J, with 20 bases in between. Germline V gives CDR1 MDHEN, CDR2 SYDVKM. This CDR3 is 15 amino acids long. In DNA, the CDR3 is TGTGCCAGCAACCCTATCGGGACAAAGGGTTACGAGCAGTACTTC. This gives the protein CASNPIGTKGYEQYF.

This clone turned up a few times. This chain connects TRBV4-1 to TRBJ1-2, with 11 bases aligning to TRBD1. The trim removed 1 base at V and 3 bases at J, leaving 1 base unmatched. CDR1 is MGHRA, CDR2 YSYEKL, per germline. The CDR3 totals 15 residues. DNA for the CDR3: TGCGCCAGCAGCCAAGGGACAGGGGGCGACTATGGCTACACCTTC. Translating it yields CASSQGTGGDYGYTF.

This clone was seen only once. The CDR3 reads CASSAGLAGRKSTDTQYF. The CDR3 DNA follows: TGTGCCAGCAGCGCGGGACTAGCGGGAAGAAAAAGCACAGATACGCAGTATTTT. The chain couples TRBV5-4 to TRBJ2-3; TRBD2 aligns across 13 bases. The junction had 8 bases not matched to a gene; V was cut back by 4 bases and J by 0 bases. The CDR3 length is 18 residues. The germline V gene encodes CDR1 SGHNT and CDR2 YYREEE (reference sequence).

The chain uses TRBV4-1 and TRBJ1-3, with D maybe TRBD1 (5 bases). Germline CDR1 reads MGHRA; CDR2 reads YSYEKL. This CDR3 comprises 17 residues. Between the trimmed V and J ends, which lost 3 bases and 3 bases, there was a span of 18 bases. CDR3 amino acids: CASSQTLLRGFGNTIYF. The CDR3 nucleotides read TGCGCCAGCAGCCAGACTTTACTAAGGGGCTTTGGAAACACCATATATTTT.

V gene TRBV24-1 combines with J gene TRBJ2-3; D uncertain. V gave up 6 bases and J gave up 1 base, with 4 bases separating them. The CDR3 is made up of 12 amino acids. Germline CDR1 is KGHDR and CDR2 is SFDVKD. The CDR3 loop is CATSPGTDTQYF. CDR3 nucleotides: TGTGCCACCAGTCCGGGCACAGATACGCAGTATTTT.

The rearrangement links TRBV6-5 to TRBJ2-7; TRBD2 aligns across 9 bases. With 8 bases clipped from V and 2 bases from J, the junction kept 7 bases outside the gene matches. Germline V CDR1 and CDR2: MNHEY, SVGAGI. The CDR3 is made up of 14 amino acids. The CDR3: CASWSSGGTYEQYF. CDR3 bases: TGTGCCAGCTGGAGTAGCGGGGGAACCTACGAGCAGTACTTC.

The chain combines TRBV14 with TRBJ2-3; D ambiguous. Trimming took 0 bases from V and 3 from J, leaving 7 bases between them. This CDR3 is built from 14 residues. Germline CDR1 SGHDN, CDR2 FVKESK. In DNA, the CDR3 is TGTGCCAGCAGCCAAGATCTCAGAACAGATACGCAGTATTTT. Protein sequence: CASSQDLRTDTQYF.

The V call is TRBV19, the J call TRBJ1-4, with D uncertain. V was trimmed by 3 bases and J by 10 bases, leaving 12 bases between them. This CDR3 is built from 13 residues. The germline V gene has CDR1 LNHDA and CDR2 SQIVND (reference sequence). This chain's CDR3 is CASSMATEGKLFF. The DNA of the CDR3 is TGTGCCAGTAGTATGGCTACGGAGGGAAAACTGTTTTTT.

This rearrangement joins TRBV28 to TRBJ1-2; possible D gene TRBD1, 6 bases. Per germline, CDR1 MDHEN and CDR2 SYDVKM. V was cut by 6 bases and J by 2 bases, with 19 bases left in between. This CDR3 is built from 16 residues. This CDR3 is CASSVGGRGANYGYTF. Here the CDR3 DNA reads TGTGCCAGCAGCGTAGGGGGTCGGGGCGCGAACTATGGCTACACCTTC.

CDR3 sequence: CASRRFTGTDTQYF. The CDR3 DNA reads as TGTGCCAGCAGAAGATTTACCGGTACAGATACGCAGTATTTT. This chain links TRBV6-5 with TRBJ2-3; no firm D call. Trimming took 6 bases from V and 3 from J, leaving 13 bases between them. The CDR3 is 14 amino acids. Per germline, CDR1 MNHEY and CDR2 SVGAGI.

The chain couples TRBV5-4 to TRBJ2-7; D gene ambiguous. Looked up from germline, CDR1 is SGHNT and CDR2 is YYREEE (reference sequence). The CDR3 has 16 amino acids. V lost 4 bases, J lost 2 bases, and 19 bases lay in between. The CDR3 is CASSPKKVTPTYEQYF. CDR3 coding DNA: TGTGCCAGCAGCCCAAAAAAAGTGACACCAACCTACGAGCAGTACTTC.

This chain connects TRBV7-2 to TRBJ2-7, with D possibly being TRBD2 (6 bases). The germline V gene encodes CDR1 SGHTA and CDR2 FQGNSA. V was trimmed by 0 bases and J by 3 bases, leaving 12 bases between them. The CDR3 is 15 residues long. The CDR3 protein is CASSLAAGSFYEQYF. The CDR3 DNA is TGTGCCAGCAGCTTAGCTGCCGGGAGTTTCTACGAGCAGTACTTC.

This chain links TRBV10-3 with TRBJ1-1, with D tentatively TRBD1 (5 bases). The CDR3 loop spans 14 amino acids. In germline, CDR1 is ENHRY, CDR2 SYGVKD. Trimming removed 4 bases from V and 1 base from J, with 10 bases in between. The CDR3 bases are TGTGCCATCAGTGCGGACACAGAGAACACTGAAGCTTTCTTT. Its translation: CAISADTENTEAFF.

The chain employs TRBV12-3 or TRBV12-4 and TRBJ2-7; maybe TRBD2 (5 bases). The CDR3 covers 12 residues. Trimming took 5 bases from V and 4 from J, leaving 9 bases between them. CDR3 protein: CASSPSGYEQYF. As DNA, the CDR3 is TGTGCCAGCAGTCCCTCGGGGTACGAGCAGTACTTC.

The rearrangement joins TRBV19 to TRBJ1-5; TRBD1 matches at 9 bases. Losses at the gene ends were 3 bases for V and 8 bases for J; bases not matched to a gene: 8. Germline values: CDR1 LNHDA, CDR2 SQIVND (reference sequence). CDR3 length equals 15 residues. The CDR3 protein is CASSITGGLLEPQHF. The DNA of the CDR3 is TGTGCCAGTAGTATTACAGGGGGCCTCTTGGAGCCCCAGCATTTT.

The rearrangement links TRBV7-2 to TRBJ2-7; D not resolved. CDR1 and CDR2 from the germline V gene are SGHTA and FQGNSA. Trimming stripped 3 bases from V and 5 bases from J, with 5 bases between. There are 11 residues in the CDR3. Written as DNA, the CDR3 is TGTGCCAGCAGCTTTTTAAACGAGCAGTACTTC. Amino acid sequence: CASSFLNEQYF.

This chain uses TRBV13 with TRBJ1-3, with TRBD1 as a possible D gene (5 bases). Germline V gene sequence: CDR1 PRHDT, CDR2 FYEKMQ (reference sequence). The CDR3 contains 12 residues. The V and J ends lost 4 bases and 8 bases respectively, with 9 bases between them. The CDR3 DNA follows: TGTGCCAGCAGCTCTTCAGGGTACACCATATATTTT. Its translation is CASSSSGYTIYF. Variable domain in full (rest from reference TRBV13 and TRBJ1-3): AAGVIQSPRHLIKEKRETATLKCYPIPRHDTVYWYQQGPGQDPQFLISFYEKMQSDKGSIPDRFSAQQFSDYHSELNMSSLELGDSALYFCASSSSGYTIYFGEGSWLTVV.